This T cell receptor (beta chain) was found in a study of blood T cell repertoires in COVID-19. The V and J ends lost 1 base and 1 base respectively, with 7 bases between them. CDR3 length equals 14 residues. CDR1 is LGHNA, CDR2 YNFKEQ, per germline. Per the original data handling: Amplified reference gene primers provided the basis for estimating nucleated cell counts. Assay used: immunoSEQ multiplex PCR; TCRdb lists only in-frame clones, some missing. The V and J calls and clone size come from that table; D and trimming were worked out from the DNA. In the table there are roughly 160,000 clones, roughly 80% of which are singletons.

The receptor was isolated from a woman aged 55 to 70 who had recovered from COVID-19. The V call is TRBV4-2, the J call TRBJ1-1; D not resolved. The sample consisted of PBMCs or T cells enriched from blood (not recorded which). The DNA for the CDR3 is TGTGCCAGCAGCCAAGTGGGAGCGAACACTGAAGCTTTCTTT. Amino acids: CASSQVGANTEAFF.